This TCR beta chain stems from a study of blood T cell repertoires in COVID-19. About the study: Both acute and convalescent COVID-19 samples were obtained from the United States, Italy and Spain.

TCRdb's copy holds only in-frame clones and misses some; the assay was immunoSEQ multiplex PCR. The sample includes a few hundred thousand clones, roughly 87% of them seen just once. Participant reports of clinical history set cohort assignment. This CDR3 has 14 amino acids. Trimming took off 5 bases at V and 7 bases at J, with 18 bases between the two ends. Germline lookup yields CDR1 SEHNR and CDR2 FQNEAQ (reference sequence). Sequencing was performed on PBMCs or T cells enriched from blood (not recorded which). The chain recombines TRBV7-9 with TRBJ2-7, with D maybe TRBD2 (6 bases). The TCR was taken from a woman in her thirties who had recovered from COVID-19. The CDR3 is CASSPGLEIREQYF. The CDR3 DNA follows: TGTGCCAGCAGCCCGGGACTTGAAATAAGGGAGCAGTACTTC.